What follows describes a single TCR beta chain. Its antigen is still unknown. This CDR3 region has 18 residues. Germline CDR1 reads SGHTA; CDR2 reads FQGNSA. V was clipped by 2 bases and J by 0 bases; unmatched bases: 4. The data belong to a study of blood T cells in healthy people across ages. General study results and limits: Age advanced and TCR beta diversity per million T cells fell, roughly linearly. Higher diversity and more naive CD4+ cells were features of long-lived donors, compared to aged donors.

Together with a sample-barcoded 5' primer, a J-beta primer mix was included in a second PCR lasting about 6 to 12 cycles. Individual samples furnished no less than 2.5 million CDR3-containing paired-end reads apiece. One entry per CDR3 protein results from TCRdb running MiXCR on the 5' RACE reads. Seen here are around 1,700,000 distinct CDR3 sequences, 28% observed once, and the top ten hold 7.7%. The sample consisted of blood. This receptor was identified in a woman aged 25 to 39 in good health. The gene calls are TRBV7-2 and TRBJ2-6, with TRBD2 identical over 10 bases. The CDR3 region has the DNA TGTGCCAGCAGCTTACTGCCTAGCGGGGGCTCTGGGGCCAACGTCCTGACTTTC. This encodes CASSLLPSGGSGANVLTF.